Presented here are 27 T cell receptor beta chains from one specimen sequenced in a study of STAT5B mutations in CD4+ large granular lymphocyte leukemia. Data came from immunoSEQ multiplex PCR; TCRdb stores just in-frame clones and leaves some out. This sample yields approximately 40,000 clones, of which 65% to 85% are seen a single time; just under 0.35% belongs to the top ten. Source material: CD4+ T cells from blood buffy coats. These receptors all stem from a human donor in good health.

The chain uses TRBV28 and TRBJ1-5; 9 bases map to TRBD1. The CDR3 totals 14 residues. CDR1 and CDR2 (germline): MDHEN, SYDVKM. Trimming at V came to 6 bases and at J to 5 bases, leaving 5 bases not matched to a gene. The CDR3 is CASSPGTGHQPQHF. The DNA for the CDR3 is TGTGCCAGCAGCCCCGGGACAGGGCATCAGCCCCAGCATTTT.

The chain is built from TRBV15 and TRBJ1-6; D call uncertain. Trimming removed 1 base from V and 13 bases from J, with 11 bases in between. CDR1 LNHNV and CDR2 YYDKDF come from the germline V gene (reference sequence). The CDR3 covers 13 residues. CDR3 sequence (DNA): TGTGCCACCAGCAGAGTACTCCAGGCCCCCCTCCACTTT. Its protein product is CATSRVLQAPLHF.

This chain links TRBV11-2 with TRBJ2-5, with 10 bases lining up with TRBD2. TRBJ2-7 explains the end of the DNA better; the J call may be wrong. The CDR3 has 15 amino acids. Germline CDR1 SGHAT, CDR2 FQNNGV. As DNA, the CDR3 is TGTGCCAGCAACCTTCTAGCGGGGGCCTTCTACGAGCAGTACTTC. Amino acids: CASNLLAGAFYEQYF.

The chain is built from TRBV5-1 and TRBJ2-3; D unresolved. CDR1 is SGHRS and CDR2 is YFSETQ in the germline V gene. This CDR3 region has 14 residues. With 0 bases removed from V and 2 bases from J, the gap between germline ends came to 7 bases. CDR3 in DNA: TGCGCCAGCAGCTTGGACCAGATCACAGATACGCAGTATTTT. It specifies CASSLDQITDTQYF.

The V and J genes are TRBV6-1 and TRBJ2-5; TRBD1 matches 8 bases. CDR3 size: 14 residues. In germline, CDR1 is MNHNS, CDR2 SASEGT. V was clipped by 5 bases and J by 5 bases; unmatched bases: 7. The chain's CDR3 is CASSRQTGDETQYF. CDR3 sequence (DNA): TGTGCCAGCAGTAGACAGACAGGGGATGAGACCCAGTACTTC.

This CDR3 reads CASRFDRGENYGYTF. The CDR3 DNA reads TGTGCCAGCAGATTCGACAGGGGCGAAAACTATGGCTACACCTTC. The V gene is TRBV6-1, the J gene TRBJ1-2; 8 positions match TRBD1. Germline CDR1 is MNHNS and CDR2 is SASEGT. The CDR3 contains 15 residues. With V trimmed by 6 bases and J by 2 bases, 8 bases remained unmatched.

The V gene is TRBV4-3, the J gene TRBJ2-3, with D possibly matching TRBD2 (7 bases). Germline V gives CDR1 LGHNA, CDR2 YSLEER. V lost 6 bases and J 5 bases, leaving 21 bases between the germline ends. The CDR3 covers 16 residues. In DNA, the CDR3 is TGCGCCAGCAGTCAGGAAGTCCCAGGGGAGGGAGATACGCAGTATTTT. Its translation is CASSQEVPGEGDTQYF.

V usage is TRBV29-1 and J usage is TRBJ1-3; no reliable D call. CDR3 length: 12 amino acids. V lost 7 bases, J lost 0 bases, and 7 bases lay in between. Germline V gives CDR1 SQVTM, CDR2 ANQGSEA. The CDR3 loop is CSGSGSGNTIYF. CDR3 DNA: TGCAGCGGTTCCGGCTCTGGAAACACCATATATTTT.

This sequence joins TRBV2 and TRBJ2-5, with a weak D call TRBD2 (5 bases). Matching the DNA end better, TRBJ2-7 makes the J call doubtful. Germline V gene data show CDR1 as SNHLY and CDR2 as FYNNEI. The CDR3 covers 12 residues. The CDR3 DNA sequence: TGTGCCAGCAGTATAACTAGCTACGAGCAGTACTTC. Protein: CASSITSYEQYF.

This chain joins TRBV19 and TRBJ2-7; tentatively, D is TRBD2 (5 bases). The V end was cut by 4 bases, the J end by 5 bases, with 6 bases between. The CDR3 sequence is 11 residues long. Germline V CDR1 and CDR2: LNHDA, SQIVND (reference sequence). The CDR3 region is CASSSSDEQYF. CDR3 nucleotides: TGTGCCAGTAGTAGTAGCGACGAGCAGTACTTC.

The chain uses TRBV5-5 and TRBJ2-1, with D tentatively TRBD1 (6 bases). Germline V gene sequence: CDR1 SGHKS, CDR2 YYEKEE (reference sequence). This CDR3 is 15 amino acids long. Trimming left V 0 bases short and J 2 bases short, with 9 bases between. Written as DNA, the CDR3 is TGTGCCAGCAGCTTGGAACAGGGCGCCTACAATGAGCAGTTCTTC. Protein sequence: CASSLEQGAYNEQFF.

The chain employs TRBV10-3 and TRBJ2-2; 8 bases match TRBD2. V lost 10 bases to trimming and J lost 4 bases; unmatched junction nucleotides: 8. Germline V lookup: CDR1 ENHRY, CDR2 SYGVKD. The CDR3 covers 14 residues. In DNA, the CDR3 is TGTGCCACTATCGGGGGGGGCGCCACCGGGGAGCTGTTTTTT. It translates to CATIGGGATGELFF.

The rearrangement uses TRBV30 and TRBJ1-2, with D possibly being TRBD1 (5 bases). Germline V gene lookup returns CDR1 GTSNPN and CDR2 SVGIG (reference sequence). V was cut by 1 base and J by 7 bases, with 13 bases left in between. This CDR3 comprises 13 residues. DNA for the CDR3: TGTGCCTGGAGTGCATTGGGGGAAGGTGGCTACACCTTC. Its translation: CAWSALGEGGYTF.

This clone was observed a single time. This sequence joins TRBV4-3 and TRBJ2-7, with D maybe TRBD2 (6 bases). The CDR3 loop spans 14 amino acids. Germline V gene lookup returns CDR1 LGHNA and CDR2 YSLEER. V gave up 2 bases and J gave up 1 base, with 9 bases separating them. The CDR3 loop reads CASSQQEGSYEQYF. CDR3 DNA: TGCGCCAGCAGCCAACAGGAGGGGTCCTACGAGCAGTACTTC.

The rearrangement uses TRBV4-1 and TRBJ2-7; TRBD2 agrees at 7 bases. Near its end, the DNA agrees better with TRBJ2-1, so the J call may be wrong. Germline CDR1 is MGHRA and CDR2 is YSYEKL. This CDR3 has 13 residues. The CDR3 coding sequence is TGCGCCGCGGGGGAGAGCTCCTACAATGAGCAGTTCTTC. This encodes CAAGESSYNEQFF.

V usage is TRBV30 and J usage is TRBJ1-3; D gene uncertain. The CDR3 contains 13 residues. Between the trimmed V and J ends, which lost 5 bases and 4 bases, there was a span of 12 bases. CDR1 is GTSNPN, CDR2 SVGIG, per germline (reference sequence). CDR3 amino acids: CAWASGSGNTIYF. As DNA, the CDR3 is TGTGCCTGGGCCTCGGGGTCAGGAAACACCATATATTTT.

The V call is TRBV18, the J call TRBJ2-1; no firm D call. The germline V gene has CDR1 KGHSH and CDR2 LQKENI. V was trimmed by 3 bases and J by 8 bases, leaving 11 bases between them. This CDR3 comprises 13 residues. This CDR3 is CASSPTSPDEQFF. Here the CDR3 DNA reads TGTGCCAGCTCACCCACGTCTCCCGATGAGCAGTTCTTC.

In this sample, this clone turned up a few times. This chain uses TRBV2 with TRBJ1-5; D is ambiguous. The CDR3 sequence is 13 residues long. V was clipped by 4 bases and J by 4 bases, with 8 bases between them. CDR1 and CDR2 from the germline V gene are SNHLY and FYNNEI. The CDR3 loop reads CASSVRGNQPQHF. The CDR3, as DNA: TGTGCCAGCAGTGTTCGGGGAAATCAGCCCCAGCATTTT.

The V gene is TRBV9, the J gene TRBJ2-5; possibly TRBD2 for D (7 bases). Germline loops: CDR1 SGDLS, CDR2 YYNGEE. This CDR3 has 15 amino acids. V lost 4 bases, J lost 5 bases, and 18 bases lay in between. In DNA form, the CDR3 reads TGTGCCAGCAGCCCCCGGAGGGGGGGATCGGAGACCCAGTACTTC. This encodes CASSPRRGGSETQYF. Together with reference TRBV9 and TRBJ2-5, the CDR3 gives the full variable domain: DSGVTQTPKHLITATGQRVTLRCSPRSGDLSVYWYQQSLDQGLQFLIQYYNGEERAKGNILERFSAQQFPDLHSELNLSSLELGDSALYFCASSPRRGGSETQYFGPGTRLLVL.

The CDR3 loop reads CAWSSLQASGNTIYF. In DNA form, the CDR3 reads TGTGCCTGGAGTTCTCTTCAAGCCTCTGGAAACACCATATATTTT. The chain combines TRBV30 with TRBJ1-3; D ambiguous. This CDR3 has 15 amino acids. The germline V gene has CDR1 GTSNPN and CDR2 SVGIG (reference sequence). V lost 2 bases, J lost 0 bases, and 11 bases lay in between. The full variable domain, in which reference TRBV30 and TRBJ1-3 provide the parts outside the CDR3, is SQTIHQWPATLVQPVGSPLSLECTVEGTSNPNLYWYRQAAGRGLQLLFYSVGIGQISSEVPQNLSASRPQDRQFILSSKKLLLSDSGFYLCAWSSLQASGNTIYFGEGSWLTVV.

J is TRBJ2-1 and V is TRBV27; 8 nucleotides agree with TRBD2. The J segment lost 2 bases and the V segment lost 7 bases, leaving 4 bases of the junction unmatched. CDR1 is MNHEY and CDR2 is SMNVEV in the germline V gene (reference sequence). This CDR3 contains 14 residues. Here the CDR3 reads CASTISGAYNEQFF. Here the CDR3 DNA reads TGTGCCAGCACCATTAGCGGGGCCTACAATGAGCAGTTCTTC.

The rearrangement uses TRBV6-6 and TRBJ2-1; 12 positions agree with TRBD2. The CDR3 is made up of 15 amino acids. Germline V gene sequence: CDR1 MNHNY, CDR2 SVGAGI (reference sequence). After removal of 6 bases from V and 4 bases from J, the junction contained 4 bases not matched to a gene. The DNA for the CDR3 is TGTGCCAGCAGGACCGGGACTAGCGGGTACAATGAGCAGTTCTTC. Its translation is CASRTGTSGYNEQFF.

As to this clone: A junction end diverges from the germline sequence, so it may reflect a read error. This chain connects TRBV5-6 to TRBJ2-5; tentatively, D is TRBD1 (5 bases). In germline, CDR1 is SGHDT, CDR2 YYEEEE. CDR3 size: 16 residues. CDR3 loop: CASSLVIVGLQEAQYF. CDR3 coding DNA: TGTGCCAGCAGCTTGGTGATAGTGGGGCTTCAAGAGGCCCAGTACTTC.

This chain joins TRBV28 and TRBJ1-5, with 7 positions matching TRBD1. The trim removed 4 bases at V and 2 bases at J, leaving 8 bases unmatched. The CDR3 consists of 16 residues. Germline V CDR1 and CDR2: MDHEN, SYDVKM. This CDR3 is CASSSRQGGGNQPQHF. CDR3 bases: TGTGCCAGCAGTTCAAGACAGGGTGGGGGCAATCAGCCCCAGCATTTT.

V is TRBV7-9 and J is TRBJ1-5, with D possibly TRBD1 on 5 matching bases. The CDR3 covers 14 residues. Germline CDR1 reads SEHNR; CDR2 reads FQNEAQ (reference sequence). Trimming stripped 4 bases from V and 0 bases from J, with 7 bases between. The CDR3 nucleotides are TGTGCCAGCAGCTCGACAGATAGCAATCAGCCCCAGCATTTT. Encoded protein: CASSSTDSNQPQHF.

The V call is TRBV27, the J call TRBJ1-1; D unclear. This CDR3 is built from 13 residues. Deletions cut 5 bases from V and 0 bases from J, with 7 bases between. The V gene's germline CDR1 is MNHEY and CDR2 SMNVEV (reference sequence). CDR3 nucleotide sequence: TGTGCCAGCAGTGGACCGTTGAACACTGAAGCTTTCTTT. The encoded protein is CASSGPLNTEAFF.

The DNA of the CDR3 is TGCGCCAGCAGCCAAGAGACCTCAGGGTTCGAAGCCTACGAGCAGTACTTC. Its protein is CASSQETSGFEAYEQYF. The chain couples TRBV4-1 to TRBJ2-7; the D gene is possibly TRBD1 (5 bases). CDR1 is MGHRA, CDR2 YSYEKL, per germline. V lost 0 bases, J lost 2 bases, and 17 bases lay in between. This CDR3 is built from 17 residues.